Only a few counts were recorded for the clone carrying this TCR beta chain. Antigen specificity is unknown. The total RNA that was extracted per sample amounted to at least 5 micrograms. It was with a sample-barcoded 5' primer and a J-beta primer mix that a second PCR of roughly 6 to 12 cycles was run. Carrying 12 random nucleotides, a template-switch adaptor labeled each individual cDNA molecule. TCRdb ran MiXCR on the 5' RACE reads and lists one entry per CDR3 protein. The profile shows around 320,000 distinct CDR3 sequences, 25% to 30% of them singletons. These data belong to a study of blood T cells in healthy people across ages. Overall study: When template switching was applied, about one barcoded beta molecule was captured per two T cells. Study-level results: Long-lived donors had more naive CD4+ cells and higher diversity than aged donors.

Deletions cut 2 bases from V and 7 bases from J, with 15 bases between. CDR1 and CDR2 from the germline V gene are SGHTA and FQGNSA. The CDR3 has 15 residues. Sequenced sample: blood. This TCR was recovered from a woman aged 70-85 years in good health. The chain carries TRBV7-2 and TRBJ1-3; D is uncertain. The CDR3 nucleotides are TGTGCCAGCAGCTTAAGAGGGCCGGCGGGTAACACCATATATTTT. Translated, it gives CASSLRGPAGNTIYF.